This T cell receptor (beta chain) was documented in a study of shared clonotypes between healthy human individuals. Study-wide results and caveats: Specimens sampled were limited to blood, with tissue repertoires likely differing.

In the study's own analysis: Junction-only sequences without quality scores were provided by ImmunoSEQ, so filtering was different. The protocol was immunoSEQ multiplex PCR, while the TCRdb copy is restricted to in-frame clones and leaves out a portion. That table supplies the V and J calls and clone size; D and trimming were determined from the DNA. The repertoire holds approximately 2.5 million clones, with roughly 93% as singletons. A note on this clone: Its target is unknown. The identical CDR3 is also encoded by other nucleotide sequences in the sample.

Germline V gives CDR1 SGHRS, CDR2 YFSETQ. V trimming: 2 bases; J trimming: 2 bases; junction bases outside the gene matches: 5. The CDR3 spans 15 residues. The specimen was naive CD4+ T cells from PBMCs. Specified subset: CD45RA+ positively selected. The source is a man aged 18 to 30 in good health. Some clones in this sample may be carry-over from other donors' samples. The chain links TRBV5-1 to TRBJ2-7, with 9 nucleotides matching TRBD2. In nucleotides, the CDR3 is TGCGCCAGCAGCTTATTAGCGGGAGCCGCCTACGAGCAGTACTTC. It specifies CASSLLAGAAYEQYF. The full variable domain, its missing parts supplied by reference TRBV5-1 and TRBJ2-7, is KAGVTQTPRYLIKTRGQQVTLSCSPISGHRSVSWYQQTPGQGLQFLFEYFSETQRNKGNFPGRFSGRQFSNSRSEMNVSTLELGDSALYLCASSLLAGAAYEQYFGPGTRLTVT.